This T cell receptor (beta chain) is from a study of T cell repertoires in cytomegalovirus infection. Study-level information: An indication of both CMV infection and matching HLA type came from public TCR beta signatures. Findings and limits, study-wide: Using cumulative public TCR beta family frequency, the authors identified those who carried CMV together with the relevant HLA. HLA-C-restricted CMV-specific TCR beta clonotypes were dominant in the ex vivo response.

The CDR3 loop spans 15 amino acids. Per germline, CDR1 MNHEY and CDR2 SMNVEV (reference sequence). The trim removed 4 bases at V and 6 bases at J, leaving 8 bases unmatched. TCRdb used MiXCR to reprocess the reads, holding one entry per CDR3 protein. The table records fewer than 350,000 distinct CDR3 sequences, over 7.5% of them present only once. This clonotype turned up a few times. Its antigen is not known. This receptor was obtained from a human donor in good health (CMV status not recorded). Some clones in this sample may be carry-over from other donors' samples. The specimen was PBMCs. The chain has TRBV27 and TRBJ2-3; TRBD1 matches at 9 bases. CDR3 nucleotides: TGTGCCAGCAGTTATGGGGACAGGGCCGGTGATACGCAGTATTTT. It encodes CASSYGDRAGDTQYF.